The sequence of this T cell receptor (beta chain) was determined in a study of blood T cell repertoires in COVID-19. The germline CDR1 and CDR2 sequences are SGHRS and YFSETQ. The CDR3 covers 13 residues. Between the trimmed V and J ends, which lost 2 bases and 5 bases, there was a span of 10 bases. How the authors handled the data: Nucleated cell counts were estimated from reference gene primer amplification. Produced via immunoSEQ multiplex PCR; TCRdb's table is partial and in-frame only. V, J and clone size are those of that table, while D and trimming were read from the DNA. The sample has fewer than 250,000 clones, about 83% seen once.

The sample taken for sequencing was peripheral blood. This sequence joins TRBV5-1 and TRBJ2-5; D is possibly TRBD2 (6 bases). This sequence was found in a woman aged 50 to 60 with acute or convalescent COVID-19. CDR3 region: CASSFQGTETQYF. The CDR3, as DNA: TGCGCCAGCAGCTTTCAAGGGACTGAGACCCAGTACTTC.